The T cell receptor beta chain described here comes from a study of cytotoxic CD8 clonotypes in ibrutinib-treated CLL. Study details: Following a median about eleven months of treatment, with a range of 6 to 36, response samples were taken.

A 1 in 200,000 to 1 in 1 million T cell depth was the sequencing target. Generated by immunoSEQ multiplex PCR, the TCRdb table keeps only in-frame clones and is missing some. The table includes a few hundred thousand clones, roughly 85% detected once. Per germline, CDR1 SGHTA and CDR2 FQGNSA. The CDR3 sequence is 14 residues long. Trimming stripped 5 bases from V and 5 bases from J, with 13 bases between. This TCR was sampled from a human donor with chronic lymphocytic leukemia. The chain couples TRBV7-2 to TRBJ1-5; D is unclear. This specimen consisted of PBMCs, obtained before ibrutinib treatment. CDR3 region: CASSVQTPYQPQHF. The CDR3 DNA is TGTGCCAGCAGCGTTCAGACCCCCTATCAGCCCCAGCATTTT.